The T cell receptor beta chain described here comes from a study of sequential checkpoint blockade in melanoma. At the level of the study: Randomization was 1:1 between first-line nivolumab→ipilimumab and ipilimumab→nivolumab. Maintenance nivolumab came after either treatment sequence.

V was trimmed by 7 bases and J by 9 bases, leaving 10 bases between them. CDR3 length: 12 residues. Germline V gene sequence: CDR1 MNHNS, CDR2 SASEGT. Clones were sequenced by immunoSEQ multiplex PCR, and TCRdb holds only the in-frame ones, with some missing. The data contain 1,500 to 2,500 clones, 51% of them singletons. Treatment reported: randomized to nivolumab then ipilimumab (arm A) or the reverse (arm B). From thawed PBMCs, live CD3+CD8+ cells negative for CD19 and CD56 were sorted. Sequences were derived from CD8+ T cells sorted from blood (inferred from file names), sampled from a patient given nivolumab and ipilimumab in sequence. The chain is built from TRBV6-1 and TRBJ1-6, with TRBD1 as a possible D gene (5 bases). This sequence was found in a human patient with melanoma. Some clones in this sample may be carry-over from other donors' samples. The CDR3 loop reads CASTQGTSPLHF. CDR3 coding DNA: TGTGCCAGCACCCAGGGAACTTCACCCCTCCACTTT.